A selection of T cell receptor beta chains follows, all from one sample in a study of blood T cells in healthy people across ages. MiXCR, run by TCRdb on the 5' RACE reads, gives a single entry per CDR3 protein. Here the sample spans 550,000 to 800,000 distinct CDR3 sequences, under 25% being singletons. Input material: blood. The origin of the receptors is a man between 70 and 80 years old in good health. The CDR3 runs from the conserved cysteine through the conserved F or W. The D gene is left open where the match is weak. Clone size is stated in some rows and not others, as once, few, many or a class when expanded.

size	V	J	D	DNA	CDR3
few	TRBV27	TRBJ1-1	.	TGTGCCAGCAGTTTAAACTTAGGCCAATCGAGCACTGAAGCTTTCTTT	CASSLNLGQSSTEAFF
few	TRBV6-1	TRBJ2-6	TRBD1	TGTGCCAGCACACGGACAGGGAGTTTCTCTGGGGCCAACGTCCTGACTTTC	CASTRTGSFSGANVLTF
.	TRBV7-9	TRBJ2-5	TRBD2	TGTGCCAGCAGCCCCCGGGGGGTACTGAAAGAGACCCAGTACTTC	CASSPRGVLKETQYF
.	TRBV5-1	TRBJ1-4	.	TGCGCCAGCAGCTTGGACCCTCCCCCTAATGAAAAACTGTTTTTT	CASSLDPPPNEKLFF
few	TRBV5-1	TRBJ2-3	TRBD2	TGCGCCAGCAGCTTTCCGGGACTAGCGGGAGGGCCCTCGCAGTATTTT	CASSFPGLAGGPSQYF
.	TRBV20-1	TRBJ2-3	.	TGCAGTGCTAGGTGGGAAGGTGATACGCAGTATTTT	CSARWEGDTQYF
.	TRBV20-1	TRBJ2-4	.	TGCAGTGCTCCACCCGGGGTAGCCAAAAACATTCAGTACTTC	CSAPPGVAKNIQYF
.	TRBV20-1	TRBJ1-6	.	TGCAGTGCTGAACCCAGGGGAGACTCACCCCTCCACTTT	CSAEPRGDSPLHF
many	TRBV12-3/TRBV12-4	TRBJ1-6	.	TGTGCCAGCAGCCCTGGACAGACCCATTCACCCCTCCACTTT	CASSPGQTHSPLHF
few	TRBV25-1	TRBJ2-1	.	TGTGCCAGCGCCCGGGGACTTCCCTACAATGAGCAGTTCTTC	CASARGLPYNEQFF
many	TRBV7-2	TRBJ2-5	.	TGTGCCAGCAGCTTGGGGTTTGTAGAGACCCAGTACTTC	CASSLGFVETQYF
.	TRBV20-1	TRBJ1-3	.	TGCAGTGCTAGAGACAGAAGGTCTAGAAACACCATATATTTT	CSARDRRSRNTIYF
.	TRBV5-1	TRBJ2-7	TRBD1	TGCACCAGCAGCTCCGGACAGGGGCTACCCTACGAGCAGTACTTC	CTSSSGQGLPYEQYF
few	TRBV20-1	TRBJ2-5	TRBD2	TGCAGTGCTAGAGAGGAGGCTAGCGGGAGACGAGAGACCCAGTACTTC	CSAREEASGRRETQYF
.	TRBV2	TRBJ2-5	.	TGTGCCAGCAACCCAGGGACGCAGCAGGAGACCCAGTACTTC	CASNPGTQQETQYF
.	TRBV27	TRBJ1-1	.	TGTGCCAGCAGTTTATCGGCGACAGGGAACACTGAAGCTTTCTTT	CASSLSATGNTEAFF
.	TRBV28	TRBJ2-5	TRBD2	TGTGCCAGCAGTTCAAGACTAGCAGTGAGCCAAGAGACCCAGTACTTC	CASSSRLAVSQETQYF
.	TRBV27	TRBJ2-7	.	TGTGCCAGCGGAGGAATGGGCAGCCCGTACGAGCAGTACTTC	CASGGMGSPYEQYF
.	TRBV4-1	TRBJ2-1	.	TGCGCCAGCAGCCAAGTGGCGGCCAGAGTGGGTGAGCAGTTCTTC	CASSQVAARVGEQFF
.	TRBV4-2	TRBJ1-1	.	TGTGCCAGCAGCCAAGAACAGGGCACTGAAGCTTTCTTT	CASSQEQGTEAFF
.	TRBV28	TRBJ1-5	.	TGTGCCAGCGTGACCAGCAATCAGCCCCAGCATTTT	CASVTSNQPQHF
.	TRBV5-1	TRBJ1-1	.	TGCGCCAGCAGCAGAGGAGACAGTGGGCTAAAGAACACTGAAGCTTTCTTT	CASSRGDSGLKNTEAFF
few	TRBV7-2	TRBJ2-7	TRBD2	TGTGCCAGCAGCCACGGGGCTAGCGGGAGTTACGAGCAGTACTTC	CASSHGASGSYEQYF
few	TRBV20-1	TRBJ2-5	TRBD1	TGCAGTGCTAGTTCGACAGGGCTTGAGACCCAGTACTTC	CSASSTGLETQYF
.	TRBV7-3	TRBJ2-7	TRBD2	TGTGCCAGCAGCTTATGGCGTGCTAGCGGGACGGGTTACGAGCAGTACTTC	CASSLWRASGTGYEQYF
.	TRBV20-1	TRBJ2-1	TRBD2	TGCAGTGCTAGTTTTACTAGCGGAAGATACAATGAGCAGTTCTTC	CSASFTSGRYNEQFF
few	TRBV12-3/TRBV12-4	TRBJ2-5	TRBD2	TGTGTCAGCAGCCCACTAGCGGGAGGGCAAGAGACCCAGTACTTC	CVSSPLAGGQETQYF
.	TRBV12-3/TRBV12-4	TRBJ2-7	TRBD2	TGTGCCAGCAGTACGCCGGGACTAGCGACTGTCGAGCAGTACTTC	CASSTPGLATVEQYF
.	TRBV20-1	TRBJ2-3	.	TGCAGTGCTAGAGATAAAAGCGGATACACAGATACGCAGTATTTT	CSARDKSGYTDTQYF
few	TRBV12-3/TRBV12-4	TRBJ1-2	TRBD1	TGTGCCAGCAGCCATGACAGGGGCGGCATTGGCTACACCTTC	CASSHDRGGIGYTF
few	TRBV20-1	TRBJ2-7	TRBD2	TGCAGTGCTCGACTAGCGGGAGGGCAGTACGAGCAGTACTTC	CSARLAGGQYEQYF
.	TRBV6-6	TRBJ2-5	TRBD2	TGTGCCAGCAGTTACGGGGGGGAAGAGACCCAGTACTTC	CASSYGGEETQYF
few	TRBV7-3	TRBJ2-2	.	TGTGCCAGCAGCTCTTCACTAGCTACCGGGGAGCTGTTTTTT	CASSSSLATGELFF
many	TRBV12-3/TRBV12-4	TRBJ2-5	.	TGTGCCAGCAGTGCGAAACGGGAGACCCAGTACTTC	CASSAKRETQYF
.	TRBV20-1	TRBJ2-1	.	TGCAGTGCTAGAGAATCGATGGTTCGGAGTGAGCAGTTCTTC	CSARESMVRSEQFF
few	TRBV12-3/TRBV12-4	TRBJ2-4	.	TGTGCCAGCAGTTTAGTTTTAAACATTCAGTACTTC	CASSLVLNIQYF
few	TRBV27	TRBJ2-5	TRBD2	TGTGCCAGCAGTTTATCGTTCCTAGCGGGAGTAGAGACCCAGTACTTC	CASSLSFLAGVETQYF
few	TRBV7-9	TRBJ2-3	TRBD2	TGTGCCAGCAGCTTAATTAGCGGGAGTTGGACAGATACGCAGTATTTT	CASSLISGSWTDTQYF
.	TRBV12-3/TRBV12-4	TRBJ2-1	TRBD1	TGTGCCAGCACCTTAGGAGGACAGGGCTCCTACAATGAGCAGTTCTTC	CASTLGGQGSYNEQFF
.	TRBV20-1	TRBJ2-1	.	TGCAGTGCTAGAGAGGAGTGGGGGAATGAGCAGTTCTTC	CSAREEWGNEQFF
few	TRBV7-6	TRBJ1-6	.	TGTGCCAGCAGCTTAGGCGGGCACTATAATTCACCCCTCCACTTT	CASSLGGHYNSPLHF
few	TRBV20-1	TRBJ2-7	.	TGCAGTGCGAGACGACAGGCTAGGTACGAGCAGTACTTC	CSARRQARYEQYF
few	TRBV2	TRBJ1-5	TRBD1	TGTGCCAGCGAACTTGGACAGGGGAGATGGAACGGCAATCAGCCCCAGCATTTT	CASELGQGRWNGNQPQHF
.	TRBV25-1	TRBJ2-7	TRBD2	TGTGCCAGCAGTGAATTCGCTAGCGGGCTATTCTACGAGCAGTACTTC	CASSEFASGLFYEQYF
.	TRBV30	TRBJ2-5	.	TGTGCCTGGAGTTTGGAGGGACGGAGACAAGAGACCCAGTACTTC	CAWSLEGRRQETQYF
.	TRBV6-2/TRBV6-3	TRBJ2-7	.	TGTGCCAGCAGTTACTCGACCCCCATCGAGCAGTACTTC	CASSYSTPIEQYF
once	TRBV2	TRBJ1-2	.	TGTGCCAGCAGTGAAGGGATCAACTATGGCTACACCTTC	CASSEGINYGYTF
.	TRBV6-2/TRBV6-3	TRBJ1-1	.	TGTGCCAGCAGTTACGTCGGCCGGGGCACTGAAGCTTTCTTT	CASSYVGRGTEAFF
.	TRBV7-2	TRBJ1-2	.	TGTGCCAGCAGACTACGAGGAGAAAGTTATGGCTACACCTTC	CASRLRGESYGYTF
few	TRBV5-5	TRBJ2-5	.	TGTGCCAGCAGCTACACAGATCAAGAGACCCGGTACTTC	CASSYTDQETRYF
few	TRBV6-2/TRBV6-3	TRBJ2-7	TRBD1	TGTGCCAGCAAACAATACAGGGGATCCTACGAGCAGTACTTC	CASKQYRGSYEQYF
many	TRBV7-7	TRBJ2-3	.	TGTGCTAGCAGCTTAGATGGGGGAGATACGCAGTATTTT	CASSLDGGDTQYF
.	TRBV12-3/TRBV12-4	TRBJ2-5	.	TGTGCCAGCAGTTTAGCGCACGTCCAAGAGACCCAGTACTTC	CASSLAHVQETQYF